What follows are 17 T cell receptor beta chains derived from one specimen sequenced in a study of cytotoxic CD8 clonotypes in ibrutinib-treated CLL. Using immunoSEQ multiplex PCR, the repertoire was profiled, and TCRdb retains in-frame clones only, with some absent. The table has around 27,000 clones, around 52% seen once. Sample: PBMCs, taken before ibrutinib treatment. Receptors were obtained from a human donor with chronic lymphocytic leukemia.

This sequence joins TRBV18 and TRBJ1-5; 11 nucleotides align to TRBD1. Looked up from germline, CDR1 is KGHSH and CDR2 is LQKENI. The CDR3 is 15 amino acids. V gave up 8 bases and J gave up 5 bases; unmatched junction bases: 8. DNA for the CDR3: TGTGCCAGCCAGCTCGGACAGGGGGCGTATCAGCCCCAGCATTTT. Its translation: CASQLGQGAYQPQHF.

The V call is TRBV15, the J call TRBJ2-1, with 7 bases matching TRBD1. CDR3 length: 14 amino acids. V shed 3 bases, J shed 4 bases, and the junction held 3 bases outside the gene matches. CDR1 LNHNV and CDR2 YYDKDF come from the germline V gene (reference sequence). CDR3 nucleotide sequence: TGTGCCACCAGCAGGGTGGGACAGTACAATGAGCAGTTCTTC. Amino acids: CATSRVGQYNEQFF.

The rearrangement joins TRBV29-1 to TRBJ2-5, with D tentatively TRBD1 or TRBD2 (5 bases each). V lost 8 bases, J lost 2 bases, and 18 bases lay in between. Germline loops: CDR1 SQVTM, CDR2 ANQGSEA. The CDR3 spans 14 residues. The CDR3 region has the DNA TGCAGCACCCGCGGGCAGGGAAAACAAGAGACCCAGTACTTC. It codes for CSTRGQGKQETQYF.

On this clone: The same CDR3 is also encoded by other DNA sequences in this sample. V usage is TRBV5-1 and J usage is TRBJ2-3; tentative D call: TRBD2 (5 bases). V was trimmed by 0 bases and J by 1 base, leaving 9 bases between them. The CDR3 covers 15 residues. Germline CDR1 is SGHRS and CDR2 is YFSETQ. The CDR3 loop is CASSLGETGTDTQYF. As DNA, the CDR3 is TGCGCCAGCAGCTTGGGGGAGACCGGCACAGATACGCAGTATTTT.

This clone was seen a few times. V usage is TRBV18 and J usage is TRBJ2-5; tentative D call: TRBD2 (5 bases). The CDR3 runs to 14 residues. The ends were cut back, 6 bases at V and 0 bases at J, with 11 bases in the middle. The germline V gene encodes CDR1 KGHSH and CDR2 LQKENI. The CDR3 coding sequence is TGTGCCAGCTCGCTTACTAGGAACCAAGAGACCCAGTACTTC. Amino acids: CASSLTRNQETQYF.

The chain uses TRBV10-3 and TRBJ2-7, with 9 positions matching TRBD1. This CDR3 has 14 residues. V dropped 0 bases and J dropped 5; count of bases not matched to a gene: 2. The germline V gene has CDR1 ENHRY and CDR2 SYGVKD. The CDR3 region has the DNA TGTGCCATCAGTGAGTCGGGACAGGGCAACGAGCAGTACTTC. Translated, it gives CAISESGQGNEQYF.

V is TRBV27 and J is TRBJ2-1, with 7 bases matching TRBD1. Per the germline V gene, CDR1 is MNHEY and CDR2 is SMNVEV (reference sequence). The CDR3 has 16 residues. Trimming cost V 3 bases and J 6 bases; bases outside gene matches: 11. The CDR3 loop is CASSLVGFGQVNEQFF. DNA of the CDR3: TGTGCCAGCAGTTTGGTTGGGTTTGGACAGGTCAATGAGCAGTTCTTC.

The chain uses TRBV15 and TRBJ2-7; 7 bases map to TRBD2. This CDR3 is 14 amino acids long. V lost 1 base and J lost 6; bases outside the gene matches: 6. Germline V CDR1 and CDR2: LNHNV, YYDKDF (reference sequence). CDR3 amino acids: CATSRVPSGGEQYF. The CDR3, as DNA: TGTGCCACCAGCAGAGTTCCCTCGGGGGGCGAGCAGTACTTC.

The chain has TRBV18 and TRBJ2-5; 8 nucleotides agree with TRBD2. The CDR3 is 15 residues long. Germline V gene sequence: CDR1 KGHSH, CDR2 LQKENI. The V segment lost 6 bases and the J segment 9 bases; nucleotides outside the gene matches: 15. The CDR3 sequence is CASSPKTGGAFPQYF. CDR3 DNA: TGTGCCAGCTCGCCCAAGACGGGGGGGGCCTTCCCCCAGTACTTC.

The count of this clone is one. The chain uses TRBV15 and TRBJ1-1, with 8 positions matching TRBD1. V was pared by 2 bases and J by 1 base, with 3 bases of the junction left unmatched. Looked up from germline, CDR1 is LNHNV and CDR2 is YYDKDF (reference sequence). This CDR3 has 15 amino acids. DNA for the CDR3: TGTGCCACCAGCAGAATAACAGGGGGGAACACTGAAGCTTTCTTT. Translating it yields CATSRITGGNTEAFF.

The rearrangement uses TRBV5-1 and TRBJ2-2; 11 bases are shared with TRBD2. Germline CDR1 reads SGHRS; CDR2 reads YFSETQ. J lost 4 bases, V lost 4 bases, and 6 bases had no gene match. This CDR3 has 16 amino acids. This chain's CDR3 is CASSRTSGQPTGELFF. In nucleotides, the CDR3 is TGCGCCAGCAGCCGGACTAGCGGGCAACCCACCGGGGAGCTGTTTTTT.

The gene calls are TRBV5-1 and TRBJ2-2, with D maybe TRBD1 (6 bases). CDR1 is SGHRS, CDR2 YFSETQ, per germline. The CDR3 length is 16 residues. Between the trimmed V and J ends, which lost 4 bases and 0 bases, there was a span of 13 bases. In nucleotides, the CDR3 is TGCGCCAGCAGCCCGTGGGACATCGCGAACACCGGGGAGCTGTTTTTT. Protein sequence: CASSPWDIANTGELFF. The variable domain in full, with the rest retrieved from reference TRBV5-1 and TRBJ2-2, is KAGVTQTPRYLIKTRGQQVTLSCSPISGHRSVSWYQQTPGQGLQFLFEYFSETQRNKGNFPGRFSGRQFSNSRSEMNVSTLELGDSALYLCASSPWDIANTGELFFGEGSRLTVL.

The CDR3, as DNA: TGCGCCAGCAGCCAAACCCTTACAGGGCCCGGCTACACCTTC. Its protein product is CASSQTLTGPGYTF. This chain links TRBV5-1 with TRBJ1-2; a weak D match, TRBD1 (6 bases). Germline CDR1 and CDR2: SGHRS and YFSETQ. Deletions cut 4 bases from V and 8 bases from J, with 18 bases between. The CDR3 covers 14 residues.

The rearrangement links TRBV19 to TRBJ1-6, with D unclear. The CDR3 extends over 13 amino acids. V shed 7 bases and J shed 8 bases, with 12 bases lying between them. Per the germline V gene, CDR1 is LNHDA and CDR2 is SQIVND (reference sequence). The CDR3 DNA sequence: TGTGCCAGTACCCCAACCGGGGATTCACCCCTCCACTTT. Its translation is CASTPTGDSPLHF.

V is TRBV5-1 and J is TRBJ1-1, with D unclear. CDR1 is SGHRS and CDR2 is YFSETQ in the germline V gene. CDR3 length equals 15 residues. Trimming removed 2 bases at V and 3 bases at J, with 14 bases between. CDR3 residues: CASSFGNGRDTEAFF. Here the CDR3 DNA reads TGCGCCAGCAGCTTCGGGAACGGAAGGGACACTGAAGCTTTCTTT.

This sequence joins TRBV9 and TRBJ2-1, with a tentative D call TRBD2 (6 bases). The V gene lost 3 bases and the J gene lost 5 bases, with 12 bases spanning the gap. Germline values: CDR1 SGDLS, CDR2 YYNGEE. The CDR3 spans 14 residues. CDR3: CASSDGTRHNEQFF. The CDR3, as DNA: TGTGCCAGCAGCGACGGGACTCGACACAATGAGCAGTTCTTC.

This clone was counted a single time. The rearrangement uses TRBV4-1 and TRBJ2-7, with 7 bases lining up with TRBD2. Germline V gene lookup returns CDR1 MGHRA and CDR2 YSYEKL. This CDR3 comprises 15 residues. V lost 4 bases to trimming and J lost 4 bases; unmatched junction nucleotides: 10. The CDR3 region has the DNA TGCGCCAGCAGCCCCTCCTTTCGGGGGGTTTACGAGCAGTACTTC. Translated: CASSPSFRGVYEQYF.